This T cell receptor (beta chain) is from a study of blood T cell repertoires in COVID-19. Looking at the study overall: The origin of the acute and convalescent COVID-19 samples was the United States, Italy and Spain. From T cells, B-cell-depleted T cells, or PBMCs came the material, which was cDNA or gDNA.

Germline CDR1 reads LGHDT; CDR2 reads YNNKEL (reference sequence). CDR3 length: 15 residues. Trimming took 5 bases from V and 4 from J; bases not matched to a gene: 4. As processed by the authors: Scientists estimated how many nucleated cells there were by amplifying reference gene primers. The repertoire was sequenced with immunoSEQ multiplex PCR; TCRdb's copy has only in-frame clones and lacks some. V and J calls and clone size come straight from that table; D and trimming were deduced from the DNA. The profile shows more than 70,000 clones, about 85% of them singletons. The TCR comes from a human donor in a cohort sampled during active COVID-19. The rearrangement uses TRBV3-1 (or the pseudogene TRBV3-2) and TRBJ2-2; 10 bases line up with TRBD1. The sample comprised peripheral blood. The CDR3 coding sequence is TGTGCCAGCAGCTTCCGGGACAGGGGCACCGGGGAGCTGTTTTTT. Residues: CASSFRDRGTGELFF.